What follows are 14 T cell receptor beta chains derived from one specimen sequenced in a study of neurological immune-mediated disorders. TCRdb reprocessed the 5' RACE reads via MiXCR and lists one record per CDR3 protein. The sample has fewer than 85,000 distinct CDR3 sequences, around 4.8% seen once. Sequencing was done on a sample of PBMCs. The receptors shown here come from a woman aged 70-85 years with multiple sclerosis.

This clonotype was detected many times. The chain carries TRBV12-3 or TRBV12-4 and TRBJ2-1, with 7 bases fitting TRBD1. After removal of 6 bases from V and 7 bases from J, the junction contained 3 bases not matched to a gene. This CDR3 contains 12 residues. DNA of the CDR3: TGTGCCAGCAGCCGACAGGGTAATGAGCAGTTCTTC. The encoded protein is CASSRQGNEQFF.

In this sample, this clonotype turned up many times. The chain has TRBV13 and TRBJ2-7, with a weak D call TRBD2 (5 bases). V dropped 5 bases and J dropped 5 bases, with 16 bases sitting between them. Germline CDR1 PRHDT, CDR2 FYEKMQ (reference sequence). This CDR3 has 14 residues. CDR3 nucleotides: TGTGCCAGCAGCCCCCCCGGGGTAAGGGACGAGCAGTACTTC. Protein sequence: CASSPPGVRDEQYF.

At least ten counts were recorded for this clonotype. V and J are TRBV6-2 or TRBV6-3 and TRBJ1-1; no clear D gene. In germline, CDR1 is MNHEY, CDR2 SVGEGT. V was clipped by 7 bases and J by 0 bases, with 12 bases between them. The CDR3 has 14 amino acids. CDR3 region: CASTLTEVNTEAFF. As DNA, the CDR3 is TGTGCCAGCACCCTCACAGAAGTGAACACTGAAGCTTTCTTT.

This clonotype was detected ten times or more. The chain has TRBV20-1 and TRBJ1-1; no clear D. There are 15 residues in the CDR3. Germline V lookup: CDR1 DFQATT, CDR2 SNEGSKA (reference sequence). Trimming took 0 bases from V and 0 from J, leaving 11 bases between them. The CDR3 spells CSARDQGRMNTEAFF. DNA of the CDR3: TGCAGTGCTAGAGATCAAGGCCGAATGAACACTGAAGCTTTCTTT.

In this sample, this clonotype turned up many times. The rearrangement uses TRBV6-2 or TRBV6-3 and TRBJ1-5; 8 bases map to TRBD1. This CDR3 has 15 residues. The germline CDR1 and CDR2 sequences are MNHEY and SVGEGT. V was pared by 6 bases and J by 6 bases, with 10 bases of the junction left unmatched. In DNA, the CDR3 is TGTGCCAGCAGGTCCCGGACAGGGTTTCGTCAGCCCCAGCATTTT. Protein: CASRSRTGFRQPQHF.

This clonotype was seen many times. V and J are TRBV20-1 and TRBJ2-2; 10 nucleotides match TRBD1. V lost 3 bases to trimming and J lost 4 bases; unmatched junction nucleotides: 2. The CDR3 is 14 residues long. The V gene's germline CDR1 is DFQATT and CDR2 SNEGSKA (reference sequence). The CDR3 is CSARTGGRTGELFF. CDR3 in DNA: TGCAGTGCTAGGACAGGGGGCCGCACCGGGGAGCTGTTTTTT.

The rearrangement joins TRBV2 to TRBJ2-1; 7 bases map to TRBD1. V shed 6 bases, J shed 9 bases, and the junction held 8 bases outside the gene matches. The germline CDR1 and CDR2 sequences are SNHLY and FYNNEI. This CDR3 has 13 amino acids. CDR3 bases: TGTGCCAGCAGGAGTACAGGGGTTAGTGAGCAGTTCTTC. This sequence encodes CASRSTGVSEQFF.

This clonotype was seen ten or more times. The J gene is TRBJ2-3, the V gene TRBV7-2, with 9 bases that match TRBD2. After removal of 2 bases from V and 0 bases from J, the junction contained 12 bases not matched to a gene. Germline loops: CDR1 SGHTA, CDR2 FQGNSA. The CDR3 has 19 amino acids. The CDR3 loop is CASSLPAPTSGFSTDTQYF. CDR3 nucleotide sequence: TGTGCCAGCAGCTTACCTGCCCCGACTAGCGGTTTTAGCACAGATACGCAGTATTTT.

This clonotype was detected many times. The genes are TRBV12-3 or TRBV12-4 and TRBJ2-7; D assignment may be TRBD1 or TRBD2 (5 bases each). CDR3 size: 15 residues. Trimming shortened V by 3 bases and J by 1 base, and 13 bases separated the two germline ends. DNA for the CDR3: TGTGCCAGCAGTTTGTCCGGGACGGCTTCCTACGAGCAGTACTTC. Translated, it gives CASSLSGTASYEQYF.

This clonotype has just a few counts. V is TRBV10-2 and J is TRBJ2-5; D remains ambiguous. The CDR3 is 14 residues long. Germline CDR1 WSHSY, CDR2 SAAADI. The V end was cut by 5 bases, the J end by 2 bases, with 12 bases between. The CDR3 nucleotides are TGCGCCAGCAGTACCTCTGCGGAGCAAGAGACCCAGTACTTC. Translation: CASSTSAEQETQYF.

This clonotype has a count of ten or more. This chain uses TRBV12-3 or TRBV12-4 with TRBJ2-7; TRBD1 agrees at 8 bases. Trimming cost V 4 bases and J 5 bases; bases outside gene matches: 1. The CDR3 consists of 12 residues. The CDR3 nucleotides are TGTGCCAGCAGTTCGACAGGGGACGAGCAGTACTTC. Amino acids: CASSSTGDEQYF.

This clonotype appeared a few times. Here the CDR3 reads CASSYSKSGRPHEQYF. CDR3 coding DNA: TGTGCCAGCAGTTACTCGAAGAGCGGGAGGCCCCACGAGCAGTACTTC. The rearrangement links TRBV6-2 or TRBV6-3 to TRBJ2-7; TRBD2 aligns across 9 bases. This CDR3 region has 16 residues. CDR1 is MNHEY and CDR2 is SVGEGT in the germline V gene. With 0 bases clipped from V and 5 bases from J, the junction kept 8 bases outside the gene matches.

The sample holds many counts of this clonotype. This chain joins TRBV5-1 and TRBJ2-5, with D possibly TRBD2 on 6 matching bases. This CDR3 spans 13 amino acids. Germline-derived CDR1 and CDR2 are SGHRS and YFSETQ. Trimming removed 7 bases from V and 5 bases from J, with 15 bases in between. The CDR3 reads CASGTGTRETQYF. CDR3 DNA: TGCGCCAGCGGGACTGGGACTCGGGAGACCCAGTACTTC.

Remarks on this clonotype: A much larger clone sits a single nucleotide away, making a read error possible. This chain uses TRBV5-1 with TRBJ1-5; 7 nucleotides match TRBD1. The CDR3 length is 13 residues. Germline loops: CDR1 SGHRS, CDR2 YFSETQ. CDR3 protein: CASSLGQGQHQHF. The CDR3 DNA sequence: TGCGCCAGCAGCTTGGGACAGGGCCAGCACCAGCATTTT. Full variable domain (missing parts from reference TRBV5-1 and TRBJ1-5): KAGVTQTPRYLIKTRGQQVTLSCSPISGHRSVSWYQQTPGQGLQFLFEYFSETQRNKGNFPGRFSGRQFSNSRSEMNVSTLELGDSALYLCASSLGQGQHQHFGDGTRLSIL.